A selection of T cell receptor beta chains follows, all from one sample in a study of human T cells and chemical hapten exposure. TCRdb itself ran the RACE reads through MiXCR, one entry per CDR3 protein. The table shows 40,000 or so distinct CDR3 sequences, with 9.5% to 15% occurring only once. The sample here was whole blood, taken in connection with sensitization to the hapten diphenylcyclopropenone (DPC). These receptor sequences come from a middle-aged woman with alopecia areata. Some clones in this sample may be carry-over from other donors' samples. CDR3s include the opening cysteine and the closing phenylalanine or tryptophan. A D gene is named only where the DNA matches it firmly. Rows may omit the clone size; those that give it use once, few, many or a size class.

v_gene	d_gene	abundance	j_gene	CDR3nt	CDR3aa
TRBV7-9	-	many	TRBJ2-6	TGTGCCAGCAGGGTCGACTCTGGGGCCAACGTCCTGACTTTC	CASRVDSGANVLTF
TRBV20-1	TRBD1	-	TRBJ2-7	TGCAGTGCCCCGTCCGGGACAGGGATATACGAGCAGTACTTC	CSAPSGTGIYEQYF
TRBV6-1	-	few	TRBJ2-6	TGTGCCAGCAGTGAAGCGATCTTCCAATCTGGGGCCAACGTCCTGACTTTC	CASSEAIFQSGANVLTF
TRBV7-9	TRBD1	-	TRBJ2-1	TGTGCCAGCAGAGACAGGGGAGACAATGAGCAGTTCTTC	CASRDRGDNEQFF
TRBV19	-	many	TRBJ2-4	TGTGCCAGTAGTATGGGGGACCCAAAAAACATTCAGTACTTC	CASSMGDPKNIQYF
TRBV11-2	TRBD2	-	TRBJ2-1	TGTGCCAGCAGCCGCCCCACTAGCGCCAATGAGCAGTTCTTC	CASSRPTSANEQFF
TRBV3-1	-	medium-sized	TRBJ2-7	TGTGCCAGCAGCCAAGTGGGGAAGTGGAAGCAGTACTTC	CASSQVGKWKQYF
TRBV20-1	-	-	TRBJ2-7	TGCAGTGCTAGAGATAGGAGGGGATCCTACGAGCAGTACTTC	CSARDRRGSYEQYF
TRBV4-3	-	many	TRBJ2-3	TGCGCCAGCAGCCTTGCAGCGTCTCCCATAGGGCAGTATTTT	CASSLAASPIGQYF
TRBV7-8	-	-	TRBJ1-1	TGTGCCAGCAGTCCGCTGGGCACAGCTATCAACACTGAAGCTGTCTTT	CASSPLGTAINTEAVF
TRBV19	-	many	TRBJ1-2	TGTGCCAGTAGTATCGGAGGGATTGGCTACACCTTC	CASSIGGIGYTF
TRBV20-1	TRBD1	-	TRBJ1-6	TGCAGTGCTAGCAAGGCAGGGGGTGACACCCTCCACTTT	CSASKAGGDTLHF
TRBV4-3	TRBD2	many	TRBJ2-1	TGCGCCAGCAGCCAGGCACGGACTAGCGGGGCGAATGAGCAGTTCTTC	CASSQARTSGANEQFF
TRBV3-1	-	many	TRBJ1-1	TGTGCCAGCAGCCAAGCCGGTCAGAGTCCCCCGGCTTTCTTT	CASSQAGQSPPAFF
TRBV9	-	-	TRBJ2-6	TGTGCCAGCAGCGTGGGGGCTGGGGCCAACGTCCTGACTTTC	CASSVGAGANVLTF
TRBV6-1	-	many	TRBJ1-5	TGTGCCAGCAAAGACTCCGGGACAACCTTGACTCAGCCCCAGCATTTT	CASKDSGTTLTQPQHF
TRBV19	-	many	TRBJ1-5	TGTGCCACCCGCCGGCAGTCTGACAATCAGCCCCAGCATTTT	CATRRQSDNQPQHF
TRBV11-2	-	-	TRBJ2-3	TGTGCCAGCAGCTTGGAGGTTACTAGCACAGATACGCAGTATTTT	CASSLEVTSTDTQYF
TRBV29-1	-	many	TRBJ2-5	TGCAGCGTTTCGCGAGGTCGGGTCGGAGAGACCCAGTACTTC	CSVSRGRVGETQYF
TRBV29-1	TRBD1	many	TRBJ2-7	TGCAGCGTTGAACTCGGGACAGAAGGCTACGAGCAGTACTTC	CSVELGTEGYEQYF
TRBV9	-	many	TRBJ2-7	TGTGCCAGCAGCGACGGAACCTACGAGCAGTACTTC	CASSDGTYEQYF
TRBV12-3/TRBV12-4	-	few	TRBJ1-1	TGTGCCAGCAGGCGACTAGCTCGGAACACTGAAGCTTTCTTT	CASRRLARNTEAFF
TRBV7-2	-	many	TRBJ1-1	TGTGCCAGCAGCTTTGCAGGGCGCGCTTTCTTT	CASSFAGRAFF
TRBV5-1	TRBD2	many	TRBJ2-2	TGCGCCAGCAGCTTGTATAGACTAGCGGGAGAAAACGCGAACACCGGGGAGCTGTTTTTT	CASSLYRLAGENANTGELFF
TRBV9	TRBD1	many	TRBJ1-1	TGTGCCAGCAGCCGTTATAGGACAGGGCCACACACTGAAGCTTTCTTT	CASSRYRTGPHTEAFF
TRBV29-1	-	-	TRBJ1-1	TGCAGCGTAGGACAGCTGAACACTGAAGCTTTCTTT	CSVGQLNTEAFF